What follows are 17 T cell receptor beta chains derived from one specimen sequenced in a study of CD8 T cells in ankylosing spondylitis. TCRdb fed the 5' RACE reads into MiXCR, producing one record per CDR3 protein. The sample has roughly 230,000 distinct CDR3 sequences, roughly 18% seen once. The sample was blood, either unsorted or a sorted T cell fraction (not recorded which). All receptors come from a male donor with ankylosing spondylitis or in good health (not recorded which).

This chain connects TRBV4-2 to TRBJ2-7; 10 bases map to TRBD2. This CDR3 region has 15 residues. Germline loops: CDR1 LGHNA, CDR2 YNFKEQ. J was trimmed by 2 bases and V by 6 bases; bases with no gene match: 7. The CDR3 loop reads CASSQSGRAPYEQYF. CDR3 nucleotide sequence: TGTGCCAGCAGTCAAAGCGGGAGGGCCCCCTACGAGCAGTACTTC.

The chain has TRBV11-1 and TRBJ2-5; a possible D gene is TRBD1 (6 bases). V was shortened by 5 bases and J by 2 bases, with 9 bases between the two germline ends. CDR1 is SGHAT and CDR2 is FQDESV in the germline V gene (reference sequence). The CDR3 length is 13 residues. The CDR3 DNA sequence: TGTGCCAGCAGCACGGACAGTCAAGAGACCCAGTACTTC. Its translation is CASSTDSQETQYF.

This clonotype was observed at least ten times. V and J are TRBV11-2 and TRBJ2-7; maybe TRBD2 (6 bases). Trimming removed 0 bases at V and 3 bases at J, with 18 bases between. Germline values: CDR1 SGHAT, CDR2 FQNNGV. This CDR3 has 17 amino acids. The chain's CDR3 is CASSLESGEEGFYEQYF. In DNA, the CDR3 is TGTGCCAGCAGCTTAGAATCGGGGGAAGAGGGTTTCTACGAGCAGTACTTC.

The chain carries TRBV2 and TRBJ2-1; 9 bases fit TRBD1. This CDR3 has 12 amino acids. Trimming took 9 bases from V and 7 from J; bases not matched to a gene: 4. Germline CDR1 SNHLY, CDR2 FYNNEI. The CDR3 protein is CASGTGRNEQFF. The CDR3 DNA sequence: TGTGCCAGTGGGACAGGGAGGAATGAGCAGTTCTTC. Based on the CDR3 plus reference TRBV2 and TRBJ2-1, the full variable domain is EPEVTQTPSHQVTQMGQEVILRCVPISNHLYFYWYRQILGQKVEFLVSFYNNEISEKSEIFDDQFSVERPDGSNFTLKIRSTKLEDSAMYFCASGTGRNEQFFGPGTRLTVL.

This clonotype was seen a few times. The rearrangement joins TRBV6-1 to TRBJ2-7; 7 bases match TRBD1. CDR1 is MNHNS and CDR2 is SASEGT in the germline V gene. J lost 2 bases, V lost 7 bases, and 14 bases had no gene match. This CDR3 comprises 16 residues. CDR3 amino acids: CASTSTGTDPTYEQYF. The CDR3 DNA reads TGTGCCAGCACCTCAACCGGGACAGACCCGACCTACGAGCAGTACTTC.

The chain links TRBV3-1 to TRBJ2-1; 10 bases match TRBD2. CDR1 and CDR2 (germline): LGHDT, YNNKEL (reference sequence). CDR3 length: 16 residues. The ends lost 8 bases at V and 7 bases at J; junction bases unmatched: 14. The CDR3 bases are TGTGCCAGCGAGGGAGGAGCGGGAGGGCCTAAAAATGAGCAGTTCTTC. It translates to CASEGGAGGPKNEQFF.

The chain employs TRBV5-1 and TRBJ2-7; the match to TRBD1 covers 10 bases. The germline gives CDR1 SGHRS, CDR2 YFSETQ. The CDR3 has 13 residues. J was trimmed by 4 bases and V by 6 bases; bases with no gene match: 4. This CDR3 is CASTGQGQYEQYF. DNA of the CDR3: TGCGCCAGCACGGGACAGGGGCAATACGAGCAGTACTTC.

This clonotype occurred a few times. The chain joins TRBV7-6 to TRBJ2-3, with a weak D call TRBD1 (6 bases). Per germline, CDR1 SGHVS and CDR2 FNYEAQ. CDR3 length: 16 amino acids. V lost 2 bases and J lost 0, with 12 bases in between. In nucleotides, the CDR3 is TGTGCCAGCAGCTTATTGAGGGGGACCAGCACAGATACGCAGTATTTT. It yields the protein CASSLLRGTSTDTQYF.

The chain couples TRBV27 to TRBJ2-7, with TRBD1 matching over 12 bases. Germline V gene data show CDR1 as MNHEY and CDR2 as SMNVEV (reference sequence). V dropped 5 bases and J dropped 6; count of bases not matched to a gene: 5. This CDR3 contains 14 residues. CDR3 protein: CASSRGTGGVEQYF. The CDR3 nucleotides are TGTGCCAGCAGTCGGGGGACAGGGGGCGTCGAGCAGTACTTC.

This clonotype was seen repeatedly, ten times or more. The CDR3 is CASREMETQYF. Here the CDR3 DNA reads TGTGCCAGCAGGGAGATGGAGACCCAGTACTTC. The rearrangement uses TRBV6-5 and TRBJ2-5; no firm D call. The CDR3 extends over 11 amino acids. The V gene lost 6 bases and the J gene lost 5 bases, with 7 bases spanning the gap. CDR1 and CDR2 from the germline V gene are MNHEY and SVGAGI.

This clonotype appeared many times. The chain couples TRBV5-1 to TRBJ1-1, with no clear D. Per germline, CDR1 SGHRS and CDR2 YFSETQ. The CDR3 totals 13 residues. Deletions cut 0 bases from V and 4 bases from J, with 7 bases between. In DNA form, the CDR3 reads TGCGCCAGCAGCTTGGGAGGGAGCACTGAAGCTTTCTTT. This encodes CASSLGGSTEAFF. Looking up the rest from reference TRBV5-1 and TRBJ1-1 gives the full variable domain: KAGVTQTPRYLIKTRGQQVTLSCSPISGHRSVSWYQQTPGQGLQFLFEYFSETQRNKGNFPGRFSGRQFSNSRSEMNVSTLELGDSALYLCASSLGGSTEAFFGQGTRLTVV.

This clonotype turned up a few times. The CDR3 reads CAISESLVQGQYTGELFF. CDR3 DNA: TGTGCCATCAGTGAGTCGCTGGTTCAGGGACAATACACCGGGGAGCTGTTTTTT. The V call is TRBV10-3, the J call TRBJ2-2; TRBD1 might be the D (6 bases). This CDR3 has 18 residues. Germline CDR1 reads ENHRY; CDR2 reads SYGVKD. The V end lost 0 bases, the J end lost 3 bases, and 17 bases lay between the germline ends.

The chain links TRBV29-1 to TRBJ2-7; possible D gene TRBD1, 5 bases. Trimming pared 4 bases from V and 4 bases from J, leaving 11 bases between. This CDR3 is built from 12 residues. CDR1 and CDR2 from the germline V gene are SQVTM and ANQGSEA. The CDR3 DNA follows: TGCAGCGTTGGTCAGGGCGGATACGAGCAGTACTTC. Amino acid sequence: CSVGQGGYEQYF.

The V call is TRBV29-1, the J call TRBJ2-2, with D unclear. This CDR3 is built from 14 residues. V was trimmed by 4 bases and J by 1 base, leaving 10 bases between them. Germline CDR1 reads SQVTM; CDR2 reads ANQGSEA. The CDR3 nucleotides read TGCAGCGTTGGTCCGGTGAGGAACACCGGGGAGCTGTTTTTT. Its protein is CSVGPVRNTGELFF.

This clonotype came up many times. The V gene is TRBV2, the J gene TRBJ2-2; 7 nucleotides line up with TRBD1. In germline, CDR1 is SNHLY, CDR2 FYNNEI. Trimming at V came to 4 bases and at J to 0 bases, leaving 5 bases not matched to a gene. There are 16 residues in the CDR3. CDR3 region: CASSAWGQSNTGELFF. CDR3 DNA: TGTGCCAGCAGTGCTTGGGGACAGTCGAACACCGGGGAGCTGTTTTTT.

The chain has TRBV3-1 and TRBJ2-1, with 11 bases that match TRBD2. Germline loops: CDR1 LGHDT, CDR2 YNNKEL (reference sequence). Losses at the gene ends were 3 bases for V and 6 bases for J; bases not matched to a gene: 4. The CDR3 extends over 15 amino acids. The CDR3 sequence is CASSQELAGVNEQFF. Here the CDR3 DNA reads TGTGCCAGCAGCCAGGAACTAGCGGGAGTCAATGAGCAGTTCTTC.

This clonotype was detected only a few times. The rearrangement links TRBV18 to TRBJ2-5; 8 bases align to TRBD1. Germline V gives CDR1 KGHSH, CDR2 LQKENI. The CDR3 contains 17 residues. V lost 5 bases and J lost 1; bases outside the gene matches: 12. The CDR3 is CASSWQGAFSGQETQYF. CDR3 DNA sequence: TGTGCCAGCTCATGGCAGGGGGCGTTTTCCGGCCAAGAGACCCAGTACTTC.